This TCR beta chain was recovered during a study of CD8+CD57+ T cells in acquired aplastic anemia. The CDR3 has 11 residues. Looked up from germline, CDR1 is SQVTM and CDR2 is ANQGSEA. The V gene lost 6 bases and the J gene lost 1 base, with 6 bases spanning the gap. Genomic DNA, serving as template, underwent TCR beta VDJ and CDR3 profiling. TCRdb recomputed calls from the reads with MiXCR, one row per CDR3 protein. The profile shows some 170,000 distinct CDR3 sequences, 70% to 80% of them singletons. Patients sequenced had flow cytometry evidence of CD8+CD57+ cell expansion. The sequence was collected from a human donor with aplastic anemia. Sequenced input: sorted CD4+, CD8+, or CD8+CD57+ T cells (not recorded which) from PBMCs. The V and J genes are TRBV29-1 and TRBJ1-1; no clear D gene. In DNA, the CDR3 is TGCAGCGTCAGACGGAACACTGAAGCTTTCTTT. Its protein product is CSVRRNTEAFF.